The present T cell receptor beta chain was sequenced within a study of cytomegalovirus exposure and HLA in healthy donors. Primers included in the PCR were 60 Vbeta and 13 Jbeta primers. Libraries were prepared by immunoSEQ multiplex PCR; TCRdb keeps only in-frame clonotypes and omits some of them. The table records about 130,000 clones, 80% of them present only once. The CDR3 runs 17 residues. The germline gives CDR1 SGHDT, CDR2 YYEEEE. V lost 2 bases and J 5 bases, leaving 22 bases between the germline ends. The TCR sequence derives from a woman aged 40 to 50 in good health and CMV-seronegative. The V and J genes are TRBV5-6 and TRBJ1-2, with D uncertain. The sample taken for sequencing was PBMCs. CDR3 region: CASSLRLLAPATYGYTF. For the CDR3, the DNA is TGTGCCAGCAGCTTACGTCTCTTAGCGCCAGCAACTTATGGCTACACCTTC.